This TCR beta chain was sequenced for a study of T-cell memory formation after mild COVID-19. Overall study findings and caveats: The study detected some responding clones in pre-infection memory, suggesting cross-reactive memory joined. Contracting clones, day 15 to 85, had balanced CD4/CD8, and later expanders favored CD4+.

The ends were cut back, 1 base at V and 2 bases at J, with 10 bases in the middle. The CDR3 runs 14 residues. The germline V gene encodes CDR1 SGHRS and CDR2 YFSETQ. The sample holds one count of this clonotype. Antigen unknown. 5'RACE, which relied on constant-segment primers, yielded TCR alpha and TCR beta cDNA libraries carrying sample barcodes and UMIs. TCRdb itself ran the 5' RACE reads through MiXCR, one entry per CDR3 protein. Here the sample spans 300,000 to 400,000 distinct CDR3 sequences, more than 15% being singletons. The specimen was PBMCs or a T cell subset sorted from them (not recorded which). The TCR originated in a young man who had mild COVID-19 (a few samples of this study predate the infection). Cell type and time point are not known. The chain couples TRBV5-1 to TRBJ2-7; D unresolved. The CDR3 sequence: CASSLHWGTYEQYF. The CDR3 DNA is TGCGCCAGCAGCTTGCATTGGGGAACCTACGAGCAGTACTTC.